This T cell receptor beta chain is drawn from a study of blood T cell repertoires in COVID-19. Across the whole study: PBMCs, B-cell-depleted T cells, or T cells provided the cDNA or gDNA that made up the material.

The CDR3 runs to 18 residues. In germline, CDR1 is KGHDR, CDR2 SFDVKD. The V and J ends lost 5 bases and 0 bases respectively, with 21 bases between them. In the original analysis: Nucleated cell counts were estimated from reference gene primer amplification. Some clones are missing from TCRdb's copy, which holds only in-frame ones; the method was immunoSEQ multiplex PCR. V and J calls and clone size are as listed in that table; D and trimming were resolved from the DNA. The sample consists of 200,000 or so clones, roughly 80% of them appearing once. This clonotype was sampled from a human donor in a cohort sampled during active COVID-19. The sample consisted of peripheral blood. V is TRBV24-1 and J is TRBJ1-1, with D possibly TRBD1 on 6 matching bases. The CDR3 DNA reads TGTGCCACCAGTGGAAACCCCGGGACAACTTCTCTGAACACTGAAGCTTTCTTT. Protein sequence: CATSGNPGTTSLNTEAFF.